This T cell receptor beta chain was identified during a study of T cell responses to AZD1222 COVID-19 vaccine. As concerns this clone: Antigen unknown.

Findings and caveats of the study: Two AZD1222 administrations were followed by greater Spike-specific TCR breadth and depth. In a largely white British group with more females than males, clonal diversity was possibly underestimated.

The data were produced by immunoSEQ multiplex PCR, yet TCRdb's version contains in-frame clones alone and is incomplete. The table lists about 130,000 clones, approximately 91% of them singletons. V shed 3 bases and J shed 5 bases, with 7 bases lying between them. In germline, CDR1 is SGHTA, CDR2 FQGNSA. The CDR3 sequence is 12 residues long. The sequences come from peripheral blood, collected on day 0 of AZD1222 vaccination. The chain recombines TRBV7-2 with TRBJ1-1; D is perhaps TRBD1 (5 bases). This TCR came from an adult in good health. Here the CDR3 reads CASSFKGTEAFF. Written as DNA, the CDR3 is TGTGCCAGCAGCTTTAAGGGGACTGAAGCTTTCTTT.